The next 14 T cell receptor beta chains were all read from a single sample in a study of Graves' ophthalmopathy and Graves' hyperthyroidism. Scientists amplified the TCR beta CDR3 regions from RNA transcripts. First-round RT-PCR with HTBI primers preceded a second-round multiplex PCR. TCRdb itself ran the multiplex PCR reads through MiXCR, one entry per CDR3 protein. The profile shows some 350,000 distinct CDR3 sequences, 17% of them singletons. Sequenced input: peripheral blood. Source of these receptors: an adult woman with stable Graves' hyperthyroidism.

This clonotype was counted at least ten times. V is TRBV24-1 and J is TRBJ2-6; a possible D gene is TRBD1 (5 bases). The CDR3 runs to 16 residues. The V gene lost 4 bases and the J gene lost 3 bases, with 12 bases spanning the gap. Germline V CDR1 and CDR2: KGHDR, SFDVKD. This CDR3 is CATSEHTGLGANVLTF. The CDR3 DNA reads TGTGCCACCAGTGAACACACAGGTCTTGGGGCCAACGTCCTGACTTTC.

V gene TRBV7-2 combines with J gene TRBJ1-2; D is possibly TRBD1 (5 bases). Germline-derived CDR1 and CDR2 are SGHTA and FQGNSA. Trimming removed 4 bases at V and 2 bases at J, with 11 bases between. CDR3 length equals 14 residues. The CDR3 nucleotides read TGTGCCAGCAGCTCGGGACTGGAGAACTATGGCTACACCTTC. Translation gives CASSSGLENYGYTF.

There are many counts of this clonotype. The gene calls are TRBV6-1 and TRBJ1-5, with unresolved D. Germline V gives CDR1 MNHNS, CDR2 SASEGT. The germline V and J ends were trimmed by 4 bases and 0 bases, with 10 bases remaining between them. The CDR3 contains 15 residues. The CDR3 DNA reads TGTGCCAGCAGTGGTCAGTTCTATAGCAATCAGCCCCAGCATTTT. It is translated as CASSGQFYSNQPQHF.

This clonotype was counted many times. The chain recombines TRBV7-9 with TRBJ1-2; D might be TRBD1 (5 bases). This CDR3 contains 13 residues. V was cut by 8 bases and J by 3 bases, with 13 bases left in between. Germline V gives CDR1 SEHNR, CDR2 FQNEAQ (reference sequence). CDR3 coding DNA: TGTGCCAGCTGGGACGCCCCGGACTATGGCTACACCTTC. It codes for CASWDAPDYGYTF.

This clonotype was detected many times. This chain connects TRBV12-3 or TRBV12-4 to TRBJ1-1; D gene ambiguous. Trimming cost V 4 bases and J 1 base, with 19 bases left between them. The CDR3 runs to 17 residues. The CDR3 sequence: CASSWGEGPTPNTEAFF. CDR3 DNA: TGTGCCAGCAGTTGGGGAGAGGGCCCCACCCCGAACACTGAAGCTTTCTTT.

This clonotype appeared many times. The V call is TRBV20-1, the J call TRBJ1-6, with 7 nucleotides matching TRBD1. The CDR3 contains 13 residues. Germline V CDR1 and CDR2: DFQATT, SNEGSKA (reference sequence). The V gene end was trimmed by 6 bases and the J gene end by 10 bases; junction bases not matched to a gene: 9. The CDR3 region has the DNA TGCAGTGCCCAGGACAGGAGGGGGTCACCCCTCCACTTT. Protein product: CSAQDRRGSPLHF.

This clonotype was seen a handful of times. The rearrangement joins TRBV29-1 to TRBJ2-7, with D unclear. V lost 3 bases and J lost 3, with 6 bases in between. CDR3 length: 11 residues. In germline, CDR1 is SQVTM, CDR2 ANQGSEA. CDR3 nucleotide sequence: TGCAGCGTTGAGGAAAACTACGAGCAGTACTTC. Its protein is CSVEENYEQYF.

This clonotype was recorded at least ten times. The chain has TRBV6-5 and TRBJ1-6; 8 nucleotides align to TRBD1. Per germline, CDR1 MNHEY and CDR2 SVGAGI. Trimming took 8 bases from V and 7 from J; bases not matched to a gene: 10. This CDR3 is built from 15 residues. This CDR3 is CASRDGQGENSPLHF. The CDR3 region has the DNA TGTGCCAGCCGCGACGGACAGGGCGAGAATTCACCCCTCCACTTT.

The gene calls are TRBV10-2 and TRBJ1-1, with D tentatively TRBD1 (5 bases). V lost 6 bases and J lost 8, with 19 bases in between. CDR1 is WSHSY and CDR2 is SAAADI in the germline V gene. The CDR3 spans 14 residues. Written as DNA, the CDR3 is TGCGCCAGCAGGGAGGAGACTGGGACGATAGAAGCTTTCTTT. Translated, it gives CASREETGTIEAFF.

This clonotype came up many times. The chain joins TRBV11-2 to TRBJ2-7; D uncertain. Trimming pared 0 bases from V and 7 bases from J, leaving 10 bases between. CDR1 and CDR2 from the germline V gene are SGHAT and FQNNGV. The CDR3 is made up of 13 amino acids. The CDR3 sequence is CASSLDRIHEQYF. The CDR3 DNA follows: TGTGCCAGCAGCTTAGATCGTATCCATGAGCAGTACTTC. Supplemented by reference TRBV11-2 and TRBJ2-7, the full variable domain reads EAGVAQSPRYKIIEKRQSVAFWCNPISGHATLYWYQQILGQGPKLLIQFQNNGVVDDSQLPKDRFSAERLKGVDSTLKIQPAKLEDSAVYLCASSLDRIHEQYFGPGTRLTVT.

The chain has TRBV27 and TRBJ2-7; 9 bases agree with TRBD2. The ends lost 4 bases at V and 5 bases at J; junction bases unmatched: 9. The CDR3 spans 15 residues. Germline V lookup: CDR1 MNHEY, CDR2 SMNVEV (reference sequence). The CDR3 sequence is CASSWSSGISHEQYF. Here the CDR3 DNA reads TGTGCCAGCAGTTGGTCTAGCGGGATAAGCCACGAGCAGTACTTC.

This clonotype was seen repeatedly, ten times or more. The junction differs from germline at one of its ends, possibly a read error. The V and J genes are TRBV4-2 and TRBJ1-5; 7 bases align to TRBD1. This CDR3 is 14 amino acids long. Germline loops: CDR1 LGHNA, CDR2 YNFKEQ. The DNA for the CDR3 is TGTGCCAGCAGTCAAGGGACAGTGAATCAGCCCCAGCATTTT. As protein: CASSQGTVNQPQHF.

There are many counts of this clonotype. The CDR3 DNA reads TGTGCCAGCAGTGCGCTAAGGATCAACACCGGGGAGCTGTTTTTT. Its protein product is CASSALRINTGELFF. The genes are TRBV28 and TRBJ2-2; D is uncertain. There are 15 residues in the CDR3. CDR1 is MDHEN and CDR2 is SYDVKM in the germline V gene. V shed 5 bases and J shed 2 bases, with 12 bases lying between them.

The V gene is TRBV10-3, the J gene TRBJ2-5; TRBD1 aligns across 7 bases. This CDR3 has 13 residues. V was clipped by 7 bases and J by 2 bases; unmatched bases: 4. Germline V gene sequence: CDR1 ENHRY, CDR2 SYGVKD. The CDR3 DNA follows: TGTGCCATCAAGGGGGCAGGTCAAGAGACCCAGTACTTC. This gives the protein CAIKGAGQETQYF.